The source of this TCR beta chain is a study of T cell responses to AZD1222 COVID-19 vaccine (dated by TCRdb to the early 2020s). About the study as a whole: TCR sequencing was performed for about 240 trial participants, of whom roughly 200 were given two doses of AZD1222 and approximately 25 were given two doses of MenACWY control vaccine. Trial participants were enrolled by age into subgroups of 18-55, 56-69 and 70-plus years, and around 150, 29 and 61 TCR-sequenced participants, respectively, were included in these subgroups.

Remarks on this clone: The antigen this receptor binds is unknown. Base qualities are not provided; no much larger clone lies one nucleotide away.

This sample's time point label indicates: about 28 days (+/-7) after the second vaccine dose. AZD1222 recipients with second doses at about 4 weeks or about 12 weeks were pooled, because spike-specific TCR depth and breadth did not differ between schedules. Vaccinee samples came from UK trials COV001 and COV002, including a single-blind randomized controlled phase 2/3 trial of AZD1222 (ChAdOx1 nCoV-19) in healthy adults. Trial participant PBMC samples were collected at day 0 and day 28 after the second dose for TCRbeta chain sequencing. Paper-wide results and their limitations: Because no day 14 peak-response samples were available, the repertoires could be characterized only after the peak T cell response. Conclusions about previously exposed vaccinees are limited because only a handful of AZD1222 recipients were SARS-CoV-2 seropositive at baseline. The vaccine-associated CD4 TCRs covered the entire spike protein, and the dominant responses fell in regions 160-218 and 743-854. In the small 56-69-year group, the increase in depth fell short of significance, most likely because of low power. Epitopes outside the regions mutated in the B.1.351 and B.1.1.7 variants were reportedly recognized by nearly half of the unique spike-specific TCRs. Spike-specific TCR breadth and depth rose significantly after two AZD1222 doses compared with day 0 and with MenACWY recipients. Participants were mostly white British, with more females than males. The authors suggested clonal diversity may have been underestimated.

The CDR3 regions of human TCRbeta chains were analyzed by immunosequencing. In the paper's pipeline: Repertoire TCRs were matched against a reference library of SARS-CoV-2-specific TCRs generated with the MIRA antigen-specificity platform. Breadth was defined as the fraction of unique TCRs that were SARS-CoV-2-associated. Depth was defined as the fraction of total T cells that were SARS-CoV-2-associated. Using the MIRA data, each spike-specific TCR was assigned both to the spike region to which the TCR was reactive and to a CD4 or CD8 class. Log10-transformed breadth and depth values were compared by one-way ANOVA with Sidak's multiple comparisons tests. Drawn from immuneACCESS, this table holds only the in-frame rearrangements with V and J called that TCRdb kept. Clones are partly lost; checked studies trace under half to an unresolved V gene and leave the rest unexplained. The DNA was the basis for D and trimming; V, J and clone size are from that table. This sample lists under 150,000 clones; around 89% were detected once. About 6.8% of the sample is held by the ten biggest clonotypes.

The CDR3 spans 14 residues, from the cysteine through the phenylalanine. The DNA shown is the 42-base CDR3, in frame from base 1. V sheds 0 bases and J sheds 4 bases, leaving 10 bases between their ends. CDR1 and CDR2 are drawn from the germline V gene (reference sequence): LGHDT, YNNKEL. The specimen was peripheral blood, collected 28 days after the second AZD1222 dose. The V gene is TRBV3-1 (or the pseudogene TRBV3-2) and the J gene is TRBJ2-7; the D gene remains uncertain. The origin of this receptor is an adult who received the AZD1222 COVID-19 vaccine. The nucleotide sequence reads as follows: TGTGCCAGCAGCCAAGAGAATAGTGCGTACGAGCAGTACTTC. It specifies CASSQENSAYEQYF.